The clone carrying this T cell receptor beta chain showed up many times. The target antigen is unknown. UMIs and sample barcodes were carried by the TCR alpha and TCR beta cDNA libraries that 5'RACE produced using constant-segment primers. TCRdb itself ran the 5' RACE reads through MiXCR, one entry per CDR3 protein. Of 450,000 or so distinct CDR3 sequences listed, around 20% are singletons. This CDR3 is 18 amino acids long. V dropped 11 bases and J dropped 0 bases, with 27 bases sitting between them. Germline CDR1 SGHTA, CDR2 FQGNSA. This sample is drawn from a study of T-cell memory formation after mild COVID-19. Study-wide results and limits: In pre-infection memory, a portion of responding clones appeared, which suggested that cross-reactive memory joined.

The chain carries TRBV7-2 and TRBJ2-3; tentative D call: TRBD1 (6 bases). The sequencing input was PBMCs or a T cell subset sorted from them (not recorded which). This clonotype originated in an adult woman who had mild COVID-19 (a few samples of this study predate the infection). Cell type and time point are not known. The CDR3 spells CASSLDPLGTQSTDTQYF. CDR3 DNA sequence: TGTGCCTCCTCTCTTGACCCCCTCGGGACACAAAGCACAGATACGCAGTATTTT.